A single sample gave rise to the 21 T cell receptor beta chains below, sequenced in a study of type 1 and type 2 diabetes patients. Genomic DNA was the PCR template. Multiplex PCR with 30 forward and 13 reverse primers amplified the TCR beta CDR3. TCRdb redid the calling of the multiplex PCR reads with MiXCR, one entry per CDR3 protein. The table lists about 250,000 distinct CDR3 sequences, roughly 50% of them singletons. Sequencing input: peripheral blood mononuclear cells (PBMCs). These receptors came from a man aged 18-30 years with type 2 diabetes.

The CDR3 DNA reads as TGCGCCAGCAGCACTGGACAGAATAATTCACCCCTCCACTTT. It is translated as CASSTGQNNSPLHF. The gene calls are TRBV4-1 and TRBJ1-6; weak D call: TRBD1 (6 bases). V lost 5 bases and J lost 5, with 10 bases in between. The length of the CDR3 is 14 residues. Germline loops: CDR1 MGHRA, CDR2 YSYEKL.

V gene TRBV20-1 combines with J gene TRBJ1-4; D remains ambiguous. The CDR3 covers 13 residues. Trimming shortened V by 0 bases and J by 5 bases, and 7 bases separated the two germline ends. The germline V gene has CDR1 DFQATT and CDR2 SNEGSKA (reference sequence). DNA for the CDR3: TGCAGTGCTAGAGAATGGGGAAATGAAAAACTGTTTTTT. Translation: CSAREWGNEKLFF.

This chain joins TRBV7-2 and TRBJ1-1; D gene unclear. The CDR3 length is 14 residues. Germline V gene data show CDR1 as SGHTA and CDR2 as FQGNSA. Deletions cut 3 bases from V and 5 bases from J, with 13 bases between. DNA for the CDR3: TGTGCCAGCAGCTTTGTCGAAGGTTGGACTGAAGCTTTCTTT. It encodes CASSFVEGWTEAFF.

The rearrangement joins TRBV15 to TRBJ1-6; D remains ambiguous. In germline, CDR1 is LNHNV, CDR2 YYDKDF (reference sequence). The CDR3 length is 13 residues. V was cut by 6 bases and J by 9 bases, with 12 bases left in between. The CDR3 here is CATSFSRGSPLHF. CDR3 coding DNA: TGTGCCACCAGTTTCTCGAGAGGTTCACCCCTCCACTTT.

This clonotype showed up just a few times. The CDR3 region has the DNA TGTGCCAGCAGTTTCCTCGCCCTGGGGGCCCAGTACTTC. Translated: CASSFLALGAQYF. The chain is built from TRBV6-5 and TRBJ2-5, with D possibly being TRBD1 or TRBD2 (5 bases each). CDR3 length: 13 residues. Trimming took off 4 bases at V and 9 bases at J, with 15 bases between the two ends. Germline V gene data show CDR1 as MNHEY and CDR2 as SVGAGI.

This clonotype was counted a single time. The rearrangement links TRBV6-2 or TRBV6-3 to TRBJ2-1; either TRBD1 or TRBD2 may fit D (5 bases each). Trimming removed 2 bases at V and 2 bases at J, with 10 bases between. Per the germline V gene, CDR1 is MNHEY and CDR2 is SVGEGT. The CDR3 runs 15 residues. The CDR3 spells CASSYGDVTYNEQFF. CDR3 sequence (DNA): TGTGCCAGCAGTTACGGGGACGTCACCTACAATGAGCAGTTCTTC.

CDR3 protein: CASRDGTSGENEQFF. In DNA, the CDR3 is TGTGCCAGCAGGGACGGGACTAGCGGGGAGAATGAGCAGTTCTTC. The chain joins TRBV6-4 to TRBJ2-1, with 13 bases fitting TRBD2. The V gene's germline CDR1 is MRHNA and CDR2 SNTAGT. This CDR3 is 15 amino acids long. J gave up 7 bases and V 6 bases, and 6 bases lay outside the gene matches.

Comment on this clonotype: This may come from a read error, since a much larger clone is one base off. This CDR3 fails to terminate in the conserved phenylalanine or tryptophan, so it likely reflects a read error. The CDR3, as DNA: TGTGCCTGGAGCTTAGGAATCGGGTATCTGGACACCGGGGAGCTGTTTTTA. Its translation: CAWSLGIGYLDTGELFL. The chain links TRBV30 to TRBJ2-2, with no clear D. The CDR3 runs 17 residues. Trimming pared 3 bases from V and 3 bases from J, leaving 20 bases between. Germline CDR1 and CDR2: GTSNPN and SVGIG (reference sequence).

The V call is TRBV18, the J call TRBJ2-7; tentatively, D is TRBD1 (5 bases). Germline assignment: CDR1 KGHSH and CDR2 LQKENI. V lost 6 bases, J lost 4 bases, and 22 bases lay in between. This CDR3 has 16 amino acids. The CDR3 bases are TGTGCCAGCTCGTCCCGGCAGGGTCGCGATTGGTACGAGCAGTACTTC. Its protein product is CASSSRQGRDWYEQYF.

This rearrangement joins TRBV6-1 to TRBJ1-3; D ambiguous. CDR1 MNHNS and CDR2 SASEGT come from the germline V gene. The CDR3 totals 14 residues. Trimming stripped 4 bases from V and 7 bases from J, with 14 bases between. CDR3 region: CASSGGAQENTIYF. The CDR3 DNA reads as TGTGCCAGCAGTGGGGGAGCCCAGGAGAACACCATATATTTT.

V and J are TRBV20-1 and TRBJ2-1, with TRBD2 matching over 7 bases. This CDR3 contains 16 residues. The germline V gene encodes CDR1 DFQATT and CDR2 SNEGSKA (reference sequence). The V and J ends lost 5 bases and 0 bases, in that order; junction bases with no gene match: 10. CDR3 protein: CSAGGGGGSSYNEQFF. DNA for the CDR3: TGCAGTGCTGGGGGGGGTGGCGGCAGCTCCTACAATGAGCAGTTCTTC.

The chain joins TRBV7-2 to TRBJ1-2, with TRBD1 as a possible D gene (6 bases). There are 14 residues in the CDR3. Trimming left V 5 bases short and J 1 base short, with 11 bases between. Germline V gives CDR1 SGHTA, CDR2 FQGNSA. The DNA of the CDR3 is TGTGCCAGCAGCGGACAGAGCTTTAACTATGGCTACACCTTC. Its translation is CASSGQSFNYGYTF.

The V call is TRBV4-2, the J call TRBJ2-3; TRBD2 matches at 10 bases. CDR1 is LGHNA and CDR2 is YNFKEQ in the germline V gene. J lost 5 bases, V lost 0 bases, and 5 bases had no gene match. The CDR3 length is 16 residues. In DNA, the CDR3 is TGTGCCAGCAGCCAAGATGCTAGCGGGGGCGGAGATACGCAGTATTTT. Translated: CASSQDASGGGDTQYF.

The rearrangement links TRBV20-1 to TRBJ2-1; 10 positions match TRBD2. Trimming took 5 bases from V and 0 from J; bases not matched to a gene: 7. In germline, CDR1 is DFQATT, CDR2 SNEGSKA (reference sequence). This CDR3 contains 16 residues. DNA of the CDR3: TGCAGTGCTTTTCCTAGCGGGAGAGGCTCCTACAATGAGCAGTTCTTC. It is translated as CSAFPSGRGSYNEQFF.

This clonotype appeared a single time. V usage is TRBV11-2 and J usage is TRBJ1-1; D unclear. Germline CDR1 is SGHAT and CDR2 is FQNNGV. V was cut by 1 base and J by 4 bases, with 10 bases left in between. The CDR3 is made up of 14 amino acids. The CDR3 coding sequence is TGTGCCAGCAGCTTAGGGGCGTTAACCACTGAAGCTTTCTTT. Translated, it gives CASSLGALTTEAFF.

This clonotype has more than one count but fewer than ten. V and J are TRBV30 and TRBJ1-2; possible D gene TRBD1, 5 bases. The CDR3 runs 14 residues. V lost 3 bases to trimming and J lost 5 bases, with 16 bases between them. Germline CDR1 GTSNPN, CDR2 SVGIG (reference sequence). CDR3: CAWRGVGDSYGYTF. CDR3 coding DNA: TGTGCCTGGAGGGGGGTCGGAGACAGTTATGGCTACACCTTC.

CDR3 loop: CASSSSGDYWETQYF. The CDR3 DNA sequence: TGTGCCAGCAGCTCTTCCGGGGACTACTGGGAGACCCAGTACTTC. This chain uses TRBV11-2 with TRBJ2-5; 7 nucleotides align to TRBD2. Germline trimming cut 4 bases from V and 5 bases from J; bases unmatched to any gene: 10. Germline CDR1 is SGHAT and CDR2 is FQNNGV. The CDR3 runs 15 residues. Complete variable domain (other parts from reference TRBV11-2 and TRBJ2-5): EAGVAQSPRYKIIEKRQSVAFWCNPISGHATLYWYQQILGQGPKLLIQFQNNGVVDDSQLPKDRFSAERLKGVDSTLKIQPAKLEDSAVYLCASSSSGDYWETQYFGPGTRLLVL.

This chain joins TRBV9 and TRBJ2-1; 8 nucleotides agree with TRBD2. Per the germline V gene, CDR1 is SGDLS and CDR2 is YYNGEE. V gave up 2 bases and J gave up 1 base; unmatched junction bases: 2. The CDR3 consists of 15 residues. CDR3 sequence (DNA): TGTGCCAGCAGCGTGGGCGGGAGGTCCTACAATGAGCAGTTCTTC. Its translation: CASSVGGRSYNEQFF.

This clonotype was seen only a few times. This chain links TRBV7-2 with TRBJ2-7; D is perhaps TRBD2 (6 bases). CDR1 and CDR2 (germline): SGHTA, FQGNSA. The CDR3 extends over 15 amino acids. Trimming took 5 bases from V and 7 from J, leaving 21 bases between them. CDR3 sequence: CASSQTGGLPWEQYF. Here the CDR3 DNA reads TGTGCCAGCAGCCAAACTGGGGGACTTCCATGGGAGCAGTACTTC.

A few counts support this clonotype. The CDR3 sequence: CATSRGLTSEQYF. Written as DNA, the CDR3 is TGTGCCACCAGCAGAGGCCTGACAAGCGAGCAGTACTTC. The rearrangement uses TRBV15 and TRBJ2-7; D is undetermined. The CDR3 loop spans 13 amino acids. In germline, CDR1 is LNHNV, CDR2 YYDKDF (reference sequence). V shed 1 base and J shed 6 bases, with 10 bases lying between them. The full variable domain, completed using reference TRBV15 and TRBJ2-7, is DAMVIQNPRYQVTQFGKPVTLSCSQTLNHNVMYWYQQKSSQAPKLLFHYYDKDFNNEADTPDNFQSRRPNTSFCFLDIRSPGLGDTAMYLCATSRGLTSEQYFGPGTRLTVT.

The table lists this clonotype with a count of one. The V and J genes are TRBV11-1 and TRBJ2-7; possible D gene TRBD2, 5 bases. Germline assignment: CDR1 SGHAT and CDR2 FQDESV (reference sequence). The germline V and J ends were trimmed by 5 bases and 3 bases, with 17 bases remaining between them. The length of the CDR3 is 15 residues. CDR3 bases: TGTGCCAGCAGCCCCTGGACGAGAGAGGGCTACGAGCAGTACTTC. Protein sequence: CASSPWTREGYEQYF.